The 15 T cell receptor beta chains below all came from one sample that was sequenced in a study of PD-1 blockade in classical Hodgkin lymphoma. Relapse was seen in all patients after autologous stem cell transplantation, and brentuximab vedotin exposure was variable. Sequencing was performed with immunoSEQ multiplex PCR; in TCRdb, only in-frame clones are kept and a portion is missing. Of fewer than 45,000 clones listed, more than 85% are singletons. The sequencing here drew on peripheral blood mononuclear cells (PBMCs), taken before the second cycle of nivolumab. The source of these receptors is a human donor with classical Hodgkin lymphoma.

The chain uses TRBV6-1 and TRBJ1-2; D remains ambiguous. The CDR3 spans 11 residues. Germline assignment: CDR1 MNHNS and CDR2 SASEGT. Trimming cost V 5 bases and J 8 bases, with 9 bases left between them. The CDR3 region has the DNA TGTGCCAGCAGTTATATTGAGGGCTACACCTTC. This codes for CASSYIEGYTF.

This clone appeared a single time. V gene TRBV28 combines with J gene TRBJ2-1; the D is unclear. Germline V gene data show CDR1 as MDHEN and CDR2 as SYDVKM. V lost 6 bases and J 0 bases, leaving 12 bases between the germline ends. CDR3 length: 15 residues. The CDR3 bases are TGTGCCAGCAGAGTACCCGGTAGCTCCTACAATGAGCAGTTCTTC. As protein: CASRVPGSSYNEQFF.

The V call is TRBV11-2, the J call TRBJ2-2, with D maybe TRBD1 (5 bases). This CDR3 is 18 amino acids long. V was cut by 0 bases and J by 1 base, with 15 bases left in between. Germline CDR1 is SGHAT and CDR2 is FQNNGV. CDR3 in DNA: TGTGCCAGCAGCTTAGATTTTGGGGCAGGGTGGAACACCGGGGAGCTGTTTTTT. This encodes CASSLDFGAGWNTGELFF.

Here the CDR3 DNA reads TGTGCCAGCAGCTTCGGACAGGTGGGCACCTACGAGCAGTACTTC. Translating gives CASSFGQVGTYEQYF. The genes are TRBV7-2 and TRBJ2-7, with 7 positions matching TRBD1. CDR1 SGHTA and CDR2 FQGNSA come from the germline V gene. With 3 bases clipped from V and 2 bases from J, the junction kept 7 bases outside the gene matches. The CDR3 covers 15 residues.

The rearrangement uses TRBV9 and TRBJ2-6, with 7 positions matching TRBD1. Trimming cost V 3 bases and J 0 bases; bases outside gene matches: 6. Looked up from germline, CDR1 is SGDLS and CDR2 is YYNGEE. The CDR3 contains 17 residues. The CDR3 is CASSEGAIHSGANVLTF. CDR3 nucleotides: TGTGCCAGCAGCGAGGGGGCCATTCACTCTGGGGCCAACGTCCTGACTTTC.

The CDR3 protein is CASIRTGGATTEAFF. In nucleotides, the CDR3 is TGTGCCAGCATTAGGACAGGGGGCGCAACCACTGAAGCTTTCTTT. The rearrangement joins TRBV6-6 to TRBJ1-1; TRBD1 agrees at 11 bases. Germline lookup yields CDR1 MNHNY and CDR2 SVGAGI (reference sequence). The CDR3 sequence is 15 residues long. J was trimmed by 4 bases and V by 7 bases; bases with no gene match: 8.

CDR3 in amino acids: CASSPSGGNEKLFF. The CDR3 DNA reads as TGTGCCAGCAGTCCCAGTGGTGGTAATGAAAAACTGTTTTTT. The J gene is TRBJ1-4, the V gene TRBV6-5; no definite D call. V lost 5 bases, J lost 4 bases, and 11 bases lay in between. The CDR3 covers 14 residues. Germline V gene lookup returns CDR1 MNHEY and CDR2 SVGAGI.

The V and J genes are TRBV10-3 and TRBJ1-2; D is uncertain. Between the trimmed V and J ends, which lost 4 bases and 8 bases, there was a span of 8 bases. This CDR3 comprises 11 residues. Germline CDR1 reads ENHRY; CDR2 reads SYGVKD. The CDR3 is CAISGGNGYTF. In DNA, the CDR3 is TGTGCCATCAGTGGAGGGAACGGCTACACCTTC.

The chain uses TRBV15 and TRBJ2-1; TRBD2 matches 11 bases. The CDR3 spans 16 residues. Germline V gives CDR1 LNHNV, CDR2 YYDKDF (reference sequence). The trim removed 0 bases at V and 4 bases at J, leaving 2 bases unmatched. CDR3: CATSRELAGGYNEQFF. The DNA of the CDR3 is TGTGCCACCAGCAGAGAATTAGCGGGGGGGTACAATGAGCAGTTCTTC.

Here the CDR3 reads CASSPVTGGGGGYTF. The CDR3 nucleotides are TGCGCCAGCAGCCCGGTGACAGGCGGCGGGGGCGGCTACACCTTC. The rearrangement joins TRBV5-1 to TRBJ1-2, with TRBD1 as a possible D gene (6 bases). Germline lookup yields CDR1 SGHRS and CDR2 YFSETQ. The CDR3 spans 15 residues. Trimming left V 4 bases short and J 8 bases short, with 21 bases between.

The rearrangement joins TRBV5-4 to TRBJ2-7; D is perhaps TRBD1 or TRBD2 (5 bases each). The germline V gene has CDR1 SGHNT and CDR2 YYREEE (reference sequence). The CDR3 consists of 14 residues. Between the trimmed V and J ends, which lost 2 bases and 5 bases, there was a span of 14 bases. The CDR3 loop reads CASSLEGVRDEQYF. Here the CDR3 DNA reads TGTGCCAGCAGCTTAGAAGGGGTGAGGGACGAGCAGTACTTC.

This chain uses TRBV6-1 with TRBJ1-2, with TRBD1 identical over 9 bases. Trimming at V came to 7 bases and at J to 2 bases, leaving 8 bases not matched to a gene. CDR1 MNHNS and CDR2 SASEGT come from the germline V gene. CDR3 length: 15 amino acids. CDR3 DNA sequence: TGTGCCAGCAAAACCGGGACAGGGTTGAACTATGGCTACACCTTC. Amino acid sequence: CASKTGTGLNYGYTF.

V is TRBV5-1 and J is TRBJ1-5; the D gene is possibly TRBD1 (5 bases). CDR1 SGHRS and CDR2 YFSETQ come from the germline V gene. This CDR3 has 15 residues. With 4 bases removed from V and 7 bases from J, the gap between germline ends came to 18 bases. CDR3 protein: CASSIGPGVGQPQHF. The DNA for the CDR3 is TGCGCCAGCAGCATCGGACCGGGGGTCGGACAGCCCCAGCATTTT.

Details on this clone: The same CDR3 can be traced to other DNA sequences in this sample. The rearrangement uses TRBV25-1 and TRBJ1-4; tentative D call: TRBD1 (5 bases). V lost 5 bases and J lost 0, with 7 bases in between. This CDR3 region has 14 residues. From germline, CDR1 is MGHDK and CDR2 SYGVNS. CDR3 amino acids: CASSWGATNEKLFF. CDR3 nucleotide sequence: TGTGCCAGCAGTTGGGGGGCAACTAATGAAAAACTGTTTTTT.

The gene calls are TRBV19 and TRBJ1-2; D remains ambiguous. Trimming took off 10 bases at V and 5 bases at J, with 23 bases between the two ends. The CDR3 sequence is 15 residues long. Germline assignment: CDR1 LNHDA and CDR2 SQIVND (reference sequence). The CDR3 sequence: CATYSGAEGLYGYTF. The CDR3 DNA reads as TGTGCCACCTACTCAGGTGCAGAAGGGTTATATGGCTACACCTTC.